This TCR beta chain is from a study of blood T cell repertoires in COVID-19. Looking at the study overall: The United States, Italy and Spain supplied acute and convalescent COVID-19 samples. In each case, the material was cDNA or gDNA derived from T cells, B-cell-depleted T cells, or PBMCs.

V was pared by 2 bases and J by 2 bases, with 12 bases between. The CDR3 runs 16 residues. Germline V gene data show CDR1 as MNHEY and CDR2 as SVGAGI. Original analysis: Estimated nucleated cell counts came from reference gene primer amplification. Data came from immunoSEQ multiplex PCR; TCRdb stores just in-frame clones and leaves some out. V and J calls and clone size are copied from that table; D and trimming were computed from the DNA. The data contain about 200,000 clones, roughly 84% of them singletons. V usage is TRBV6-5 and J usage is TRBJ2-2; D is unclear. Sequencing was performed on peripheral blood. This sequence was found in a man aged 50-59 years with COVID-19, enrolled during active disease. CDR3 loop: CASSYAGITNTGELFF. CDR3 nucleotide sequence: TGTGCCAGCAGTTACGCAGGAATAACCAACACCGGGGAGCTGTTTTTT.